One sample yielded the 7 T cell receptor beta chains listed below, sequenced in a study of CD8+ T cells in alopecia areata. TCR sequencing used cDNA made by reverse transcription of extracted RNA. Sequencing used immunoSEQ multiplex PCR; TCRdb keeps in-frame clones, though not all of them. The sample lists around 200,000 clones; over 55% were seen once. The sequences come from CD4+ T cells sorted from blood, collected at week 0. The receptors were gathered from a human donor with alopecia areata.

This rearrangement joins TRBV4-1 to TRBJ2-3, with D possibly being TRBD1 or TRBD2 (6 bases each). Germline V gene sequence: CDR1 MGHRA, CDR2 YSYEKL. The CDR3 loop spans 13 amino acids. V dropped 4 bases and J dropped 2 bases, with 7 bases sitting between them. The CDR3 protein is CASSPGATDTQYF. For the CDR3, the DNA is TGCGCCAGCAGCCCGGGGGCCACAGATACGCAGTATTTT.

This rearrangement joins TRBV29-1 to TRBJ2-3; D is unresolved. The CDR3 is 13 residues long. V lost 5 bases, J lost 2 bases, and 11 bases lay in between. Germline CDR1 is SQVTM and CDR2 is ANQGSEA. CDR3 sequence: CSVSGRFTDTQYF. Here the CDR3 DNA reads TGCAGCGTTTCCGGACGCTTCACAGATACGCAGTATTTT.

This chain connects TRBV2 to TRBJ1-2; a possible D gene is TRBD1 (5 bases). The CDR3 extends over 13 amino acids. Germline V gene sequence: CDR1 SNHLY, CDR2 FYNNEI. V lost 6 bases and J 8 bases, leaving 16 bases between the germline ends. CDR3: CASREDNVGGYTF. CDR3 nucleotides: TGTGCCAGCAGGGAGGACAACGTCGGGGGCTACACCTTC.

Concerning this clone: The junction and the germline gene differ at one end; a read error may be behind it. The genes are TRBV27 and TRBJ1-4; D is possibly TRBD1 (6 bases). Germline CDR1 MNHEY, CDR2 SMNVEV (reference sequence). The CDR3 extends over 11 amino acids. CDR3 in DNA: TGTGCCAGCAGTTCGGACAGAGCCAAACATTTT. Residues: CASSSDRAKHF.

This clone has more than one count but fewer than ten. This chain links TRBV4-3 with TRBJ2-1; 11 bases line up with TRBD2. Germline V gives CDR1 LGHNA, CDR2 YSLEER. This CDR3 has 16 residues. After removal of 6 bases from V and 9 bases from J, the junction contained 13 bases not matched to a gene. CDR3 DNA sequence: TGCGCCAGCAGTCTAGCGGGGGGCGGGACCTTTGGTGAGCAGTTCTTC. Amino acids: CASSLAGGGTFGEQFF.

This sequence joins TRBV7-2 and TRBJ2-3, with 12 bases that match TRBD2. Germline assignment: CDR1 SGHTA and CDR2 FQGNSA. This CDR3 is 17 amino acids long. Losses at the gene ends were 1 base for V and 3 bases for J; bases not matched to a gene: 5. This CDR3 is CASSLGLAGGKTDTQYF. The DNA for the CDR3 is TGTGCCAGCAGCTTAGGGCTAGCGGGGGGGAAGACAGATACGCAGTATTTT.

The chain combines TRBV29-1 with TRBJ2-7, with 8 bases aligning to TRBD1. J was trimmed by 10 bases and V by 2 bases; bases with no gene match: 10. The CDR3 covers 13 residues. Per germline, CDR1 SQVTM and CDR2 ANQGSEA. CDR3 sequence reads: CSVETPEGQVQYF. CDR3 nucleotide sequence: TGCAGCGTTGAAACCCCGGAGGGACAGGTACAGTACTTC.